One and the same sample provided the 18 T cell receptor beta chains below, sequenced in a study of Ad26.COV2.S vaccination and SARS-CoV-2 variants. This table comes from immunoSEQ multiplex PCR, and its TCRdb copy is limited to in-frame clones, with some not included. The sample has fewer than 500,000 clones, roughly 88% seen once. Treatment indicated: roughly 18 received Ad26.COV2.S at low or high dose, single or two shots; several received placebo; per-sample allocation not given. Sampling occurred on day 63 after the first vaccine or placebo injection. The sample in question was peripheral blood, obtained in a trial of Ad26.COV2.S vaccine versus placebo. All receptors come from a person aged 18-60 years who received the Ad26.COV2.S COVID-19 vaccine or a placebo.

V usage is TRBV29-1 and J usage is TRBJ2-7, with TRBD1 as a possible D gene (5 bases). The CDR3 is 15 residues long. Germline loops: CDR1 SQVTM, CDR2 ANQGSEA. Trimming left V 1 base short and J 0 bases short, with 13 bases between. The CDR3 sequence is CSVEVVGENSYEQYF. CDR3 in DNA: TGCAGCGTTGAAGTCGTAGGGGAAAACTCCTACGAGCAGTACTTC.

This clone has only one observation. V and J are TRBV5-1 and TRBJ1-5, with 7 bases matching TRBD1. Losses at the gene ends were 4 bases for V and 2 bases for J; bases not matched to a gene: 3. The CDR3 extends over 14 amino acids. Per germline, CDR1 SGHRS and CDR2 YFSETQ. The CDR3 DNA is TGCGCCAGCAGCCATGGACAGGGCAATCAGCCCCAGCATTTT. Translation gives CASSHGQGNQPQHF.

The chain has TRBV30 and TRBJ2-7; no clear D gene. CDR3 size: 12 residues. The germline V gene encodes CDR1 GTSNPN and CDR2 SVGIG (reference sequence). V was clipped by 0 bases and J by 5 bases, with 8 bases between them. The CDR3: CAWSVVGHEQYF. The DNA for the CDR3 is TGTGCCTGGAGTGTGGTAGGTCACGAGCAGTACTTC.

CDR3 sequence reads: CASSEWENGTGLGETQYF. The CDR3, as DNA: TGCGCCAGCAGTGAGTGGGAAAACGGGACAGGGTTAGGGGAGACCCAGTACTTC. The V gene is TRBV10-1, the J gene TRBJ2-5, with TRBD1 matching 9 bases. From germline, CDR1 is WNHNN and CDR2 SYGVQD (reference sequence). The CDR3 extends over 18 amino acids. J lost 5 bases, V lost 1 base, and 14 bases had no gene match.

This chain connects TRBV27 to TRBJ1-4; D remains ambiguous. Trimming removed 0 bases from V and 5 bases from J, with 4 bases in between. The germline V gene has CDR1 MNHEY and CDR2 SMNVEV (reference sequence). This CDR3 contains 13 residues. The CDR3 bases are TGTGCCAGCAGTTTATCGTCGAATGAAAAACTGTTTTTT. The encoded protein is CASSLSSNEKLFF.

This chain links TRBV5-1 with TRBJ2-5, with TRBD2 identical over 7 bases. V lost 3 bases and J lost 5; bases outside the gene matches: 19. This CDR3 comprises 18 residues. CDR1 SGHRS and CDR2 YFSETQ come from the germline V gene. The CDR3 region is CASSSKGHLGGSRETQYF. In nucleotides, the CDR3 is TGCGCCAGCAGCTCAAAAGGGCATCTGGGCGGGAGCCGGGAGACCCAGTACTTC.

This clone was observed a single time. The chain uses TRBV12-3 or TRBV12-4 and TRBJ2-5; 9 bases are a match to TRBD1. The CDR3 is 13 residues long. V lost 10 bases to trimming and J lost 5 bases; unmatched junction nucleotides: 8. CDR3 nucleotides: TGTGCCACCAGGGACAGGGAGGTGGAGACCCAGTACTTC. Translated: CATRDREVETQYF.

J is TRBJ2-5 and V is TRBV5-1; perhaps TRBD2 as D (5 bases). V dropped 7 bases and J dropped 4 bases, with 17 bases sitting between them. The CDR3 length is 14 residues. Per the germline V gene, CDR1 is SGHRS and CDR2 is YFSETQ. For the CDR3, the DNA is TGCGCCAGCTCTGGCGGGCTCGCACGAGAGACCCAGTACTTC. Translating it yields CASSGGLARETQYF.

This rearrangement joins TRBV9 to TRBJ2-3; D is perhaps TRBD1 or TRBD2 (5 bases each). Looked up from germline, CDR1 is SGDLS and CDR2 is YYNGEE. The CDR3 is 16 residues long. Trimming removed 0 bases at V and 7 bases at J, with 18 bases between. The CDR3 sequence: CASSVGVTGALNTQYF. The CDR3 DNA reads TGTGCCAGCAGCGTAGGTGTAACCGGGGCGCTAAATACGCAGTATTTT.

This clone showed up just once. The chain couples TRBV6-2 or TRBV6-3 to TRBJ2-1, with 11 nucleotides matching TRBD2. Germline V gene lookup returns CDR1 MNHEY and CDR2 SVGEGT. The CDR3 loop spans 16 amino acids. Germline trimming cut 4 bases from V and 6 bases from J; bases unmatched to any gene: 8. DNA of the CDR3: TGTGCCAGCAGTTCTCCACTAGCGGGAGCGGCCAATGAGCAGTTCTTC. It codes for CASSSPLAGAANEQFF.

The V call is TRBV1, the J call TRBJ2-2; the listed D gene, TRBD2, was not tested against the DNA. TRBV1 is a recognized pseudogene. The CDR3 covers 12 residues. The CDR3 region has the DNA TGCACCAGCCAGAGGGACACCGGGGAGCTGTTTTTT. Its translation: CTSQRDTGELFF.

This clone was recorded once. This chain links TRBV9 with TRBJ2-7; D is perhaps TRBD1 (5 bases). The CDR3 contains 16 residues. Trimming left V 0 bases short and J 0 bases short, with 13 bases between. Germline CDR1 and CDR2: SGDLS and YYNGEE. In nucleotides, the CDR3 is TGTGCCAGCAGCGTAGGGTCCCAGGGCGGCTCCTACGAGCAGTACTTC. Translation gives CASSVGSQGGSYEQYF.

In its sample, this clone was seen once. This chain uses TRBV5-1 with TRBJ2-2; 11 bases align to TRBD2. From germline, CDR1 is SGHRS and CDR2 YFSETQ. The junction had 3 bases not matched to a gene; V was cut back by 4 bases and J by 1 base. This CDR3 is built from 16 residues. The DNA for the CDR3 is TGCGCCAGCAGCCTGGGGACTAGCGGGAACACCGGGGAGCTGTTTTTT. Encoded protein: CASSLGTSGNTGELFF.

The chain is built from TRBV5-1 and TRBJ2-6, with 7 bases aligning to TRBD1. The V gene's germline CDR1 is SGHRS and CDR2 YFSETQ. The V and J ends lost 2 bases and 1 base, in that order; junction bases with no gene match: 9. This CDR3 has 18 residues. The CDR3 here is CASSLSGQITSGANVLTF. Here the CDR3 DNA reads TGCGCCAGCAGCTTATCGGGACAGATCACTTCTGGGGCCAACGTCCTGACTTTC.

The gene calls are TRBV9 and TRBJ1-2, with D tentatively TRBD1 (5 bases). V shed 0 bases and J shed 4 bases, with 7 bases lying between them. This CDR3 is built from 13 residues. From germline, CDR1 is SGDLS and CDR2 YYNGEE. The CDR3 here is CASSVDQGYGYTF. CDR3 coding DNA: TGTGCCAGCAGCGTAGATCAGGGCTATGGCTACACCTTC. Together with reference TRBV9 and TRBJ1-2, the CDR3 gives the full variable domain: DSGVTQTPKHLITATGQRVTLRCSPRSGDLSVYWYQQSLDQGLQFLIQYYNGEERAKGNILERFSAQQFPDLHSELNLSSLELGDSALYFCASSVDQGYGYTFGSGTRLTVV.

This clone was seen once. This rearrangement joins TRBV10-3 to TRBJ2-3; D may correspond to TRBD1 or TRBD2 (5 bases each). This CDR3 spans 14 amino acids. Germline CDR1 and CDR2: ENHRY and SYGVKD. V was trimmed by 10 bases and J by 5 bases, leaving 19 bases between them. This CDR3 reads CASRRLLGQDTQYF. CDR3 DNA sequence: TGTGCCAGCCGGAGGCTTCTAGGACAAGATACGCAGTATTTT.

The V call is TRBV7-9, the J call TRBJ2-5; D is perhaps TRBD1 (6 bases). V shed 2 bases and J shed 2 bases, with 9 bases lying between them. Germline V gene sequence: CDR1 SEHNR, CDR2 FQNEAQ (reference sequence). CDR3 length: 14 residues. Written as DNA, the CDR3 is TGTGCCAGCAGCTTAAACAGGGAGCAAGAGACCCAGTACTTC. Its protein product is CASSLNREQETQYF.

The V gene is TRBV7-2, the J gene TRBJ2-5; D call uncertain. The CDR3 contains 14 residues. V gave up 4 bases and J gave up 5 bases, with 14 bases separating them. CDR1 and CDR2 (germline): SGHTA, FQGNSA. This CDR3 reads CASSSMLGPETQYF. The CDR3 DNA is TGTGCCAGCAGCTCAATGCTAGGGCCGGAGACCCAGTACTTC.